This T cell receptor (beta chain) was found in a study of blood T cell repertoires in COVID-19. Only a few counts were recorded for this clone. Original methodology: Amplification from reference gene primers served as the basis for estimated nucleated cell counts. Profiling relied on immunoSEQ multiplex PCR, and the TCRdb table lists in-frame clones only, not all of them. The DNA was the basis for D and trimming; V, J and clone size are from that table. The sample contains tens of thousands of clones, around 86% of which appear only once. In germline, CDR1 is LGHNA, CDR2 YSLEER. Trimming removed 1 base at V and 6 bases at J, with 13 bases between. CDR3 length: 14 residues.

This TCR came from a human donor in a cohort sampled during active COVID-19. The gene calls are TRBV4-3 and TRBJ2-7; possibly TRBD1 for D (5 bases). Sequencing was carried out using peripheral blood. CDR3 protein: CASSQAAGWVEQYF. The DNA of the CDR3 is TGCGCCAGCAGCCAAGCGGCAGGGTGGGTCGAGCAGTACTTC.